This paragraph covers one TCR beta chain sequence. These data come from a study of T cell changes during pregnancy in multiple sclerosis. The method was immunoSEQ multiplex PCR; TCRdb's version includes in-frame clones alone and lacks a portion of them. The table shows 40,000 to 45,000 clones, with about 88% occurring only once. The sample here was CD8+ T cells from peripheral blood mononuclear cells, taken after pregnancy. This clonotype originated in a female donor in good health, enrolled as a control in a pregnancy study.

In DNA form, the CDR3 reads TGTGCCAGCAGCTTAGTCGGGGGGCGCATCCACCACGAGCAGTACTTC. This gives the protein CASSLVGGRIHHEQYF. The J gene is TRBJ2-7, the V gene TRBV7-9; TRBD2 might be the D (7 bases). V lost 1 base, J lost 5 bases, and 18 bases lay in between. The CDR3 is made up of 16 amino acids. Looked up from germline, CDR1 is SEHNR and CDR2 is FQNEAQ (reference sequence).